The rows below give T cell receptor beta chains drawn from one sample of a study of cytomegalovirus exposure and HLA in healthy donors. Sequencing was performed with immunoSEQ multiplex PCR; in TCRdb, only in-frame clones are kept and a portion is missing. This table holds about 140,000 clones, roughly 80% found once. Sequencing was performed on PBMCs. These receptors were taken from a young man in good health and CMV-seronegative. Both conserved end residues are part of each CDR3. Fields, in order: J gene, V gene, D gene, clone size, CDR3 protein, CDR3 DNA. A D gene is named only where the DNA matches it firmly. Size is omitted from some rows. Given values are once, few, many or a class for expanded clones.

>TRBJ1-4|TRBV29-1|TRBD1|few
CSVEDRRQGNEKLFF
TGCAGCGTTGAAGATCGGAGACAGGGGAATGAAAAACTGTTTTTT
>TRBJ2-1|TRBV7-2|TRBD2|once
CASSPGGEQFF
TGTGCCAGCAGCCCCGGGGGGGAGCAGTTCTTC
>TRBJ2-7|TRBV6-5|.|.
CASSYQRVSYEQYF
TGTGCCAGCAGTTACCAGCGGGTCTCCTACGAGCAGTACTTC
>TRBJ2-7|TRBV11-2|.|.
CASSSVSDEQYF
TGTGCCAGCAGCTCCGTTTCCGACGAGCAGTACTTC
>TRBJ1-1|TRBV5-4|.|.
CASRPGSYTTEAFF
TGTGCCAGCAGGCCGGGGTCATATACCACTGAAGCTTTCTTT
>TRBJ2-7|TRBV6-5|TRBD2|once
CASSYTSGSWFYEQYF
TGTGCCAGCAGTTACACTAGCGGGAGTTGGTTTTACGAGCAGTACTTC
>TRBJ1-2|TRBV27|TRBD1|.
CASSRDSGLYGYTF
TGTGCCAGCAGCAGGGACAGCGGCCTCTATGGCTACACCTTC
>TRBJ2-7|TRBV2|.|.
CASSSPGQGIYEQYF
TGTGCCAGCAGTTCCCCCGGGCAGGGAATATACGAGCAGTACTTC
>TRBJ2-7|TRBV6-5|TRBD2|few
CASSYSTSAYEQYF
TGTGCCAGCAGTTACTCGACTAGCGCCTACGAGCAGTACTTC
>TRBJ2-2|TRBV5-4|.|.
CASSAYRAENTGELFF
TGTGCCAGCAGCGCCTACAGGGCTGAGAACACCGGGGAGCTGTTTTTT
>TRBJ2-1|TRBV5-1|.|.
CASSSPPNNEQFF
TGCGCCAGCAGCAGCCCCCCCAACAATGAGCAGTTCTTC
>TRBJ1-1|TRBV10-2|TRBD1|.
CASRRGQVNTEAFF
TGCGCCAGCAGAAGGGGACAGGTCAACACTGAAGCTTTCTTT
>TRBJ1-2|TRBV6-6|TRBD1|.
CASSYSDRGPNYGYTF
TGTGCCAGCAGTTACTCAGACAGGGGCCCTAACTATGGCTACACCTTC
>TRBJ2-7|TRBV27|.|.
CASSPIGTGRREQYF
TGTGCCAGCAGTCCTATAGGCACAGGGCGACGCGAGCAGTACTTC
>TRBJ2-3|TRBV29-1|TRBD2|.
CSVVLAGRSTDTQYF
TGCAGCGTTGTCTTAGCGGGGAGATCCACAGATACGCAGTATTTT
>TRBJ2-7|TRBV28|.|once
CASSLGAGGSYEQYF
TGTGCCAGCAGTTTAGGAGCCGGGGGTTCCTACGAGCAGTACTTC
>TRBJ2-7|TRBV19|TRBD2|few
CASTASGTYEQYF
TGTGCCAGTACAGCTAGCGGGACTTACGAGCAGTACTTC
>TRBJ2-5|TRBV4-1|TRBD1|.
CASSQVLQGWETQYF
TGCGCCAGCAGCCAAGTTTTACAGGGGTGGGAGACCCAGTACTTC
>TRBJ1-2|TRBV28|.|.
CASSVTSKSYGYTF
TGTGCCAGCAGTGTCACCTCGAAGAGCTATGGCTACACCTTC
>TRBJ1-4|TRBV18|.|.
CASSLTQHKTTNEKLFF
TGTGCCAGCTCGTTGACACAGCATAAAACAACTAATGAAAAACTGTTTTTT
>TRBJ2-6|TRBV19|.|few
CASLPPGRGKSGANVLTF
TGTGCCAGTCTTCCCCCGGGCCGGGGGAAATCTGGGGCCAACGTCCTGACTTTC
>TRBJ1-4|TRBV4-3|.|few
CASSHPNGRTNEKLFF
TGCGCCAGCAGCCATCCTAATGGGAGAACTAATGAAAAACTGTTTTTT
>TRBJ1-2|TRBV7-2|.|once
CASSLIGVSFGYTF
TGTGCCAGCAGCTTAATCGGGGTATCATTTGGCTACACCTTC
>TRBJ2-5|TRBV19|TRBD1|.
CASSSRQGAETQYF
TGTGCCAGTAGTTCCCGACAGGGGGCTGAGACCCAGTACTTC
>TRBJ2-7|TRBV6-4|TRBD2|.
CASSPIPGLAGDVQYF
TGTGCCAGCAGTCCTATACCGGGACTAGCGGGAGATGTGCAGTACTTC
>TRBJ1-1|TRBV30|.|once
CAWSGGTGNTEAFF
TGTGCCTGGAGTGGCGGGACGGGGAACACTGAAGCTTTCTTT
>TRBJ2-1|TRBV5-1|.|.
CASSWGQALSEQFF
TGCGCCAGCAGCTGGGGCCAGGCCCTCAGTGAGCAGTTCTTC
>TRBJ2-7|TRBV28|TRBD1|.
CASSSPRDRGSYEQYF
TGTGCCAGCAGTTCACCACGCGACAGGGGGTCCTACGAGCAGTACTTC
>TRBJ1-2|TRBV13|TRBD1|medium-sized
CASSGRYRGLYYGYTF
TGTGCCAGCAGCGGGCGTTACAGGGGGTTGTACTATGGCTACACCTTC
>TRBJ2-1|TRBV15|.|once
CATSTGERRYNEQFF
TGTGCCACCAGCACAGGCGAGCGGAGGTACAATGAGCAGTTCTTC
>TRBJ1-5|TRBV5-1|.|.
CASSLGQGRQPQHF
TGCGCCAGCAGCTTGGGGCAGGGGCGTCAGCCCCAGCATTTT
>TRBJ2-5|TRBV5-8|.|.
CASSLTYQETQYF
TGTGCCAGCAGCTTAACTTATCAAGAGACCCAGTACTTC
>TRBJ1-2|TRBV28|TRBD1|.
CASSAGQGNYGYTF
TGTGCCAGCAGTGCTGGACAGGGGAACTATGGCTACACCTTC
>TRBJ1-6|TRBV19|.|.
CASSGGSRDTYNSPLHF
TGTGCCAGTAGTGGCGGGAGCCGGGACACCTATAATTCACCCCTCCACTTT
>TRBJ1-2|TRBV6-5|.|.
CASSSGQNYGYTF
TGTGCCAGCAGTTCTGGACAGAACTATGGCTACACCTTC
>TRBJ1-2|TRBV28|TRBD1|.
CASRGQGASGYTF
TGTGCCAGCAGAGGGCAGGGGGCAAGTGGCTACACCTTC
>TRBJ2-1|TRBV28|TRBD2|.
CASSSSFTSGSSYNEQFF
TGTGCCAGCAGTTCCTCCTTCACTAGCGGGAGCTCCTACAATGAGCAGTTCTTC
>TRBJ2-5|TRBV4-3|TRBD2|.
CASSQDGLAVETQYF
TGCGCCAGCAGCCAAGACGGGCTAGCGGTGGAGACCCAGTACTTC
>TRBJ2-7|TRBV27|TRBD1|.
CASSGDRAREQYF
TGTGCCAGCAGTGGGGACAGGGCTCGCGAGCAGTACTTC
>TRBJ2-1|TRBV19|TRBD2|.
CASRLADMDEQFF
TGTGCCAGTAGACTAGCGGATATGGATGAGCAGTTCTTC
>TRBJ1-3|TRBV9|.|.
CASTDMGHSGNTIYF
TGTGCCAGCACCGACATGGGGCACTCTGGAAACACCATATATTTT
>TRBJ2-2|TRBV5-4|.|.
CASSYSSGLNTGELFF
TGTGCCAGCAGCTATTCTTCAGGACTTAACACCGGGGAGCTGTTTTTT
>TRBJ1-1|TRBV7-9|.|.
CSSSFNPGTEAFF
TGTTCCAGCAGCTTTAACCCAGGGACTGAAGCTTTCTTT
>TRBJ1-4|TRBV18|.|.
CASSEVNEKLFF
TGTGCCAGCTCCGAGGTTAATGAAAAACTGTTTTTT
>TRBJ1-1|TRBV28|.|.
CASSLRGERNYIAFF
TGTGCCAGCAGTTTAAGAGGTGAAAGAAATTATATAGCTTTCTTT
>TRBJ2-1|TRBV7-9|TRBD2|.
CASSFIAGAGHEQFF
TGTGCCAGCAGCTTCATAGCGGGAGCTGGGCATGAGCAGTTCTTC
>TRBJ2-7|TRBV7-9|.|.
CASSTAGTWANEQYF
TGTGCCAGCAGCACAGCCGGGACTTGGGCGAACGAGCAGTACTTC
>TRBJ1-5|TRBV21-1|.|few
CASSKIQQNQPQHF
TGTGCCAGCAGCAAAATACAGCAAAATCAGCCCCAGCATTTT
>TRBJ1-1|TRBV6-5|.|.
CASSYARGTEAFF
TGTGCCAGCAGTTACGCCAGGGGCACTGAAGCTTTCTTT
>TRBJ1-1|TRBV7-8|.|.
CASSAWGSHSPMNTEAFF
TGTGCCAGCAGTGCTTGGGGCTCCCACTCGCCAATGAACACTGAAGCTTTCTTT
>TRBJ2-1|TRBV5-4|TRBD1|.
CASSLGAGGRDEQFF
TGTGCCAGCAGCTTGGGGGCAGGGGGCCGCGATGAGCAGTTCTTC
>TRBJ2-5|TRBV5-1|.|.
CASSPQGGRETQYF
TGCGCCAGCAGCCCTCAGGGAGGACGAGAGACCCAGTACTTC
>TRBJ1-4|TRBV6-6|.|few
CASSVTGKKLFF
TGTGCCAGCAGCGTAACGGGAAAAAAACTGTTTTTT
>TRBJ1-2|TRBV5-5|.|.
CASSLETGIFRNGYTF
TGTGCCAGCAGCTTGGAAACAGGGATTTTCAGGAATGGCTACACCTTC